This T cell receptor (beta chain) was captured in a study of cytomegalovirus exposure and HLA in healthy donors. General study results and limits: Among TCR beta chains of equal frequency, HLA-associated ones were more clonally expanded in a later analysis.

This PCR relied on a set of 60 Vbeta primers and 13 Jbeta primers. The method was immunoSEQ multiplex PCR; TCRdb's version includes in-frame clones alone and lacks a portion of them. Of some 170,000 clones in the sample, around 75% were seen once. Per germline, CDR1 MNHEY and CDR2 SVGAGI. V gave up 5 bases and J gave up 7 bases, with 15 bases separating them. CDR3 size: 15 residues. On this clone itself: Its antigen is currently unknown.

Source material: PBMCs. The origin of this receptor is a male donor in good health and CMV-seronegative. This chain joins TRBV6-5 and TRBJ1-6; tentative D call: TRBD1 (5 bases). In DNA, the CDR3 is TGTGCCAGCAGTCTGAAGGCGGGGCTCAATTCACCCCTCCACTTT. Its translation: CASSLKAGLNSPLHF.